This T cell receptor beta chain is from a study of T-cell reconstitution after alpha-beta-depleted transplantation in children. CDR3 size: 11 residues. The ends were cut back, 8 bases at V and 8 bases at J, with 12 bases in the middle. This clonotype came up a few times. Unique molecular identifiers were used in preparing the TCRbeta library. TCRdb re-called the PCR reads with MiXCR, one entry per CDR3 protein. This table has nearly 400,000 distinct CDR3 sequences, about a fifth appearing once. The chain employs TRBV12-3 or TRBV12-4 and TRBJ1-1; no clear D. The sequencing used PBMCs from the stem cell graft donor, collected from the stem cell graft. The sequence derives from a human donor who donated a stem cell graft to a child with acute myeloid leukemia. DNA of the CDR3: TGTGCCAGCTCCTTAACACCAGAAGCTTTCTTT. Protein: CASSLTPEAFF.